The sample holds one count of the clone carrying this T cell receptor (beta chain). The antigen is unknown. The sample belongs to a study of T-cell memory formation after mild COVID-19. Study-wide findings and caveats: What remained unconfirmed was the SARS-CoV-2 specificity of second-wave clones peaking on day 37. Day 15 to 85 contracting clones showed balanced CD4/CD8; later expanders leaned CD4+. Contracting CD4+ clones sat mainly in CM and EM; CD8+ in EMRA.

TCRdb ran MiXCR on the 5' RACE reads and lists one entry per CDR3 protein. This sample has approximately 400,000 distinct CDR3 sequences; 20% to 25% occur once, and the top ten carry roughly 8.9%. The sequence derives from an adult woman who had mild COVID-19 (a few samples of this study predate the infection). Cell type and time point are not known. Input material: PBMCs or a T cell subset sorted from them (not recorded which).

The CDR3 nucleotides are TGTGCCACTTCACAAGCGGGAGAGTCCTACGAGCAGTACTTC. It yields the protein CATSQAGESYEQYF. The chain couples TRBV24-1 to TRBJ2-7, with 8 bases identical to TRBD2. This CDR3 has 14 residues. The V and J ends lost 10 bases and 1 base, in that order; junction bases with no gene match: 8. Per the germline V gene, CDR1 is KGHDR and CDR2 is SFDVKD.